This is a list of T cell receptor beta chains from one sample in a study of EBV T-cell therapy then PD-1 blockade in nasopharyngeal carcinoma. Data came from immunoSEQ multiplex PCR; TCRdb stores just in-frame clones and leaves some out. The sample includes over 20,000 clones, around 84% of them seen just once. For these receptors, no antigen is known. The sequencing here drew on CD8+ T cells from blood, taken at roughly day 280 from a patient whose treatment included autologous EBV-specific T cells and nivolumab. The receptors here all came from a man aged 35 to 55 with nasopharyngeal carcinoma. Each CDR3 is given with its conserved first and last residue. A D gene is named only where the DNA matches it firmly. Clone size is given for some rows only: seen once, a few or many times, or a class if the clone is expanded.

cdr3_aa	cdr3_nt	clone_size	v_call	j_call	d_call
CASSQDLQRGETQYF	TGTGCCAGCAGCCAAGATCTACAGAGAGGGGAGACCCAGTACTTC	NA	TRBV3-1/TRBV3-2	TRBJ2-5	NA
CATSREGQGAGANVLTF	TGTGCCACCAGCAGAGAGGGACAGGGGGCTGGGGCCAACGTCCTGACTTTC	few	TRBV15	TRBJ2-6	TRBD1
CASSPGTSGGADTQYF	TGTGCCAGCAGCCCCGGGACTAGCGGGGGCGCAGATACGCAGTATTTT	NA	TRBV4-2	TRBJ2-3	TRBD2
CASSPTGGADTQYF	TGTGCCAGCAGCCCAACAGGGGGCGCAGATACGCAGTATTTT	NA	TRBV3-1/TRBV3-2	TRBJ2-3	TRBD1
CASARETQYF	TGTGCCAGTGCGAGGGAGACCCAGTACTTC	NA	TRBV7-9	TRBJ2-5	NA
CASSLTYNEQYF	TGTGCCAGCAGCTTAACCTACAACGAGCAGTACTTC	once	TRBV7-9	TRBJ2-7	NA
CAISSARNPNSPLHF	TGTGCCATCAGTTCTGCGCGCAATCCTAATTCACCCCTCCACTTT	NA	TRBV10-3	TRBJ1-6	NA
CATSNVGGADTEAFF	TGTGCCACCAGCAACGTAGGGGGCGCGGACACTGAAGCTTTCTTT	NA	TRBV15	TRBJ1-1	TRBD1
CASSKVFPAGGLETQYF	TGTGCCAGCAGCAAAGTGTTCCCAGCGGGGGGGCTTGAGACCCAGTACTTC	NA	TRBV21-1	TRBJ2-5	NA
CASITRTGPTF	TGTGCCAGCATTACGCGGACAGGTCCGACCTTC	many	TRBV12-3/TRBV12-4	TRBJ1-2	TRBD1
CASSHGTGDNSPLHF	TGTGCCAGCAGTCACGGGACAGGGGATAATTCACCCCTCCACTTT	NA	TRBV6-5	TRBJ1-6	TRBD1
CASREGTEAFF	TGTGCCAGCCGGGAAGGGACTGAAGCTTTCTTT	NA	TRBV2	TRBJ1-1	NA
CASSFGIVDYGYTF	TGTGCCAGCAGCTTTGGGATAGTAGACTATGGCTACACCTTC	NA	TRBV5-8	TRBJ1-2	NA
CASSQFFGNEQFF	TGCGCCAGCAGCCAGTTCTTTGGCAATGAGCAGTTCTTC	NA	TRBV4-3	TRBJ2-1	NA
CASSIAGGTDTQYF	TGTGCCAGTAGTATTGCGGGGGGCACAGATACGCAGTATTTT	NA	TRBV19	TRBJ2-3	TRBD2
CASSRTFNTDTQYF	TGTGCCAGCAGTCGGACTTTCAACACAGATACGCAGTATTTT	NA	TRBV6-2/TRBV6-3	TRBJ2-3	NA
CASSQGHRDHSQPQHF	TGCGCCAGCAGCCAAGGTCACAGGGATCATTCTCAGCCCCAGCATTTT	NA	TRBV4-3	TRBJ1-5	NA
CASRRTDAPETQYF	TGTGCCAGTAGACGGACAGATGCTCCAGAGACCCAGTACTTC	few	TRBV19	TRBJ2-5	NA
CASSQTTGATNYGYTF	TGCGCCAGCAGCCAAACGACAGGGGCAACCAACTATGGCTACACCTTC	NA	TRBV4-3	TRBJ1-2	TRBD1
CASSLENYQMVQLFF	TGTGCCAGCAGCTTAGAAAACTATCAGATGGTTCAACTGTTTTTT	NA	TRBV7-9	TRBJ1-4	NA
CASSLDWERGIYEQYF	TGTGCCAGCAGTTTGGATTGGGAGCGGGGGATCTACGAGCAGTACTTC	NA	TRBV7-8	TRBJ2-7	TRBD2
CASTIPVRDYVSGGMPGNEQFF	TGTGCCAGCACCATCCCCGTCCGGGACTATGTCTCGGGGGGGATGCCTGGCAATGAGCAGTTCTTC	NA	TRBV2	TRBJ2-1	TRBD2
CASSTRLAGDNEQFF	TGTGCCAGCAGTACCCGACTAGCGGGGGACAATGAGCAGTTCTTC	NA	TRBV7-9	TRBJ2-1	TRBD2
CASVGGHGTQYF	TGTGCCAGCGTAGGGGGGCACGGTACGCAGTATTTT	NA	TRBV21-1	TRBJ2-3	NA
CASSSMGPKSSYEQYF	TGTGCCAGCAGCTCGATGGGACCTAAGAGCTCCTACGAGCAGTACTTC	NA	TRBV13	TRBJ2-7	NA
CASSYTSGDITDTQYF	TGCGCCAGCAGCTATACTAGCGGGGACATCACAGATACGCAGTATTTT	NA	TRBV5-1	TRBJ2-3	TRBD2
CASSPSTPEREKLFF	TGCGCCAGCAGCCCTTCGACCCCTGAACGAGAAAAACTGTTTTTT	large	TRBV4-3	TRBJ1-4	NA
CASSESAPMRLTEQYF	TGCGCCAGCAGTGAGTCCGCCCCAATGCGGTTGACGGAGCAGTACTTC	NA	TRBV10-1	TRBJ2-7	NA
CASIYAGTQYF	TGTGCCAGCATCTACGCGGGTACGCAGTATTTT	NA	TRBV12-3/TRBV12-4	TRBJ2-3	NA
CASSDTGTDTQYF	TGTGCCAGCAGTGACACAGGCACAGATACGCAGTATTTT	NA	TRBV6-4	TRBJ2-3	NA
CASSVRIDGTGIGYTF	TGTGCCAGCAGCGTCCGAATTGACGGGACAGGGATTGGCTACACCTTC	NA	TRBV9	TRBJ1-2	TRBD1
CASSVSGWTGNTIYF	TGTGCCAGCAGCGTATCGGGGTGGACTGGAAACACCATATATTTT	NA	TRBV9	TRBJ1-3	NA
CIYQGDDTEAFF	TGCATCTACCAGGGGGATGACACTGAAGCTTTCTTT	NA	TRBV29-1	TRBJ1-1	TRBD1
CASSLINKETQYF	TGTGCCAGCAGCTTAATTAATAAAGAGACCCAGTACTTC	NA	TRBV11-1	TRBJ2-5	NA
CASSEGAGENSPLHF	TGTGCCAGCAGTGAAGGGGCAGGGGAGAATTCACCCCTCCACTTT	NA	TRBV6-1	TRBJ1-6	NA
CASSDSAVMGSPLHF	TGTGCCAGCAGTGACTCAGCAGTAATGGGTTCACCCCTCCACTTT	NA	TRBV6-4	TRBJ1-6	NA
CASSSWVMGNTEAFF	TGTGCCAGCAGCTCCTGGGTGATGGGGAACACTGAAGCTTTCTTT	NA	TRBV5-5	TRBJ1-1	NA
CASSQDLEPYYEQYF	TGTGCCAGCAGCCAAGATCTGGAACCATACTACGAGCAGTACTTC	NA	TRBV4-2	TRBJ2-7	NA
CASTPYWLAGVGETQYF	TGTGCCAGCACCCCGTACTGGCTAGCGGGGGTCGGGGAGACCCAGTACTTC	NA	TRBV6-2/TRBV6-3	TRBJ2-5	TRBD2
CASSARLMDEQFF	TGTGCCAGCAGTGCTAGGCTTATGGATGAGCAGTTCTTC	NA	TRBV2	TRBJ2-1	NA
CASSQERGDYEQYF	TGCGCCAGCAGCCAAGAGAGGGGAGACTACGAGCAGTACTTC	NA	TRBV4-1	TRBJ2-7	NA
CASSGHTQYF	TGTGCCAGCAGCGGCCATACGCAGTATTTT	NA	TRBV9	TRBJ2-3	NA
CASSPRGRSGANTGELFF	TGTGCCAGCTCACCGAGGGGCCGGAGCGGGGCGAACACCGGGGAGCTGTTTTTT	NA	TRBV18	TRBJ2-2	TRBD2
CSVEESDSQPQHF	TGCAGCGTTGAAGAATCCGACTCTCAGCCCCAGCATTTT	NA	TRBV29-1	TRBJ1-5	NA
CASSHNRGRRTEAFF	TGCGCCAGCAGCCATAACCGGGGGCGACGAACTGAAGCTTTCTTT	NA	TRBV4-3	TRBJ1-1	NA
CASSQLASYNEQFF	TGCGCCAGCAGTCAACTAGCCTCCTACAATGAGCAGTTCTTC	NA	TRBV23-1	TRBJ2-1	NA
CASSLGTDSYGYTF	TGTGCCAGCAGCCTAGGGACAGACTCCTATGGCTACACCTTC	few	TRBV5-4	TRBJ1-2	TRBD1
CASSQEPGTGGYEQYF	TGCGCCAGCAGCCAAGAACCCGGGACAGGGGGCTACGAGCAGTACTTC	NA	TRBV4-3	TRBJ2-7	TRBD1
CASSVWDSPNEKLFF	TGTGCCAGCAGCGTATGGGACAGTCCTAATGAAAAACTGTTTTTT	once	TRBV9	TRBJ1-4	TRBD1
CASRQEGRAEAFF	TGTGCCAGCCGACAAGAAGGGCGAGCTGAAGCTTTCTTT	NA	TRBV28	TRBJ1-1	NA
CASSLAAGSSPLHF	TGTGCCAGCAGCTTGGCAGCAGGATCTTCACCCCTCCACTTT	once	TRBV5-5	TRBJ1-6	NA
CANSSWVEAFF	TGTGCCAACAGTAGTTGGGTTGAAGCTTTCTTT	NA	TRBV6-7	TRBJ1-1	NA
CASTPTSGSHTDTQYF	TGTGCCAGCACCCCGACTAGCGGTTCCCACACAGATACGCAGTATTTT	NA	TRBV4-2	TRBJ2-3	TRBD2
CASSERLAGSYEQYF	TGTGCCAGCAGTGAGCGTCTAGCGGGGTCCTACGAGCAGTACTTC	NA	TRBV6-1	TRBJ2-7	TRBD2
CAYPQGDYNEQFF	TGTGCCTACCCACAGGGGGACTACAATGAGCAGTTCTTC	few	TRBV30	TRBJ2-1	TRBD1
CASSPRTQGEAFF	TGCGCCAGCAGCCCCCGAACCCAGGGTGAAGCTTTCTTT	once	TRBV4-1	TRBJ1-1	NA
CASSRDTTYEQYF	TGCGCCAGCAGCCGCGACACTACCTACGAGCAGTACTTC	NA	TRBV4-1	TRBJ2-7	NA
CAISRPGTAFLYEQYF	TGTGCCATCAGTAGACCCGGGACAGCGTTTCTCTACGAGCAGTACTTC	once	TRBV10-3	TRBJ2-7	TRBD1
CASSLHGLYEQYF	TGTGCCAGCAGCCTCCATGGCCTCTACGAGCAGTACTTC	NA	TRBV27	TRBJ2-7	NA